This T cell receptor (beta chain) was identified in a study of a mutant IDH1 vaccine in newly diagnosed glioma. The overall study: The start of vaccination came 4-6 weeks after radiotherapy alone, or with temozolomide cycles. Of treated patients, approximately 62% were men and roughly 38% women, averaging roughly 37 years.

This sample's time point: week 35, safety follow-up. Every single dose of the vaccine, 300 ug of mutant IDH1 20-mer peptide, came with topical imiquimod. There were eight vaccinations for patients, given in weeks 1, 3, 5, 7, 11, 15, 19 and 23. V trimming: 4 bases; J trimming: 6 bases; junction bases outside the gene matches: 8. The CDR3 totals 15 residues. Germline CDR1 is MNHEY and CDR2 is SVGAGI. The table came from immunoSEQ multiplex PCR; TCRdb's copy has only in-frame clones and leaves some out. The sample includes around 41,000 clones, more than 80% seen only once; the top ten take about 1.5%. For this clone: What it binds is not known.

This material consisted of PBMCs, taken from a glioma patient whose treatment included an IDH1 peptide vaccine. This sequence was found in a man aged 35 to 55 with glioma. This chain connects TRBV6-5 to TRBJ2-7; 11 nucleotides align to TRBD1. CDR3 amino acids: CASSWLGQGASEQYF. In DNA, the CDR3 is TGTGCCAGCAGTTGGCTCGGACAGGGGGCCAGCGAGCAGTACTTC.